Listed below are T cell receptor beta chains from one sample, sequenced in a study of T-cell memory formation after mild COVID-19. TCRdb recomputed calls from the 5' RACE reads with MiXCR, one row per CDR3 protein. The sample lists about 100,000 distinct CDR3 sequences, roughly 10% occurring once. Sequenced input: PBMCs or a T cell subset sorted from them (not recorded which). All receptors derive from a man aged 18 to 35 who had mild COVID-19 (a few samples of this study predate the infection). Cell type and time point are not known. Each CDR3 is given with its conserved first and last residue. D genes are given only for firm matches. Rows give clone size only sometimes, using once, few, many, or a class for an expanded clone.

>few|TRBV7-9|-|TRBJ2-3
CASSLVLQVHRFTQYF
TGTGCCAGCAGCTTAGTTCTCCAGGTCCATAGATTCACGCAGTATTTT
>-|TRBV3-1|-|TRBJ2-2
CASSQVPGELFF
TGTGCCAGCAGCCAAGTCCCCGGGGAGCTGTTTTTT
>-|TRBV7-9|TRBD1|TRBJ2-5
CASSFGPGTGETQYF
TGTGCCAGCAGCTTCGGTCCCGGGACAGGGGAGACCCAGTACTTC
>many|TRBV7-3|-|TRBJ2-1
CASSLGAGFYNEQFF
TGTGCCAGCAGCTTAGGTGCGGGTTTCTACAATGAGCAGTTCTTC
>few|TRBV4-3|-|TRBJ1-2
CASSQERWSIYGYTF
TGCGCCAGCAGCCAAGAGCGATGGTCGATCTATGGCTACACCTTC
>few|TRBV6-5|-|TRBJ2-1
CASRSRGGNEQFF
TGTGCCAGCAGGAGTCGTGGTGGCAATGAGCAGTTCTTC
>-|TRBV12-3/TRBV12-4|-|TRBJ2-7
CASSLGVQGGYEQYF
TGTGCCAGCAGTTTAGGAGTACAGGGCGGGTACGAGCAGTACTTC
>many|TRBV27|TRBD2|TRBJ2-2
CASSPSGGVNTGELFF
TGTGCCAGCAGTCCGAGCGGGGGGGTGAACACCGGGGAGCTGTTTTTT
>-|TRBV10-3|TRBD1|TRBJ2-7
CAISGTTGQGSNWQYF
TGTGCCATCAGTGGCACCACTGGACAGGGCAGCAACTGGCAGTACTTC
>few|TRBV5-4|-|TRBJ2-3
CASSSSERSDTQYF
TGTGCCAGCAGTTCCAGCGAGCGGTCGGATACGCAGTATTTT
>-|TRBV10-3|TRBD1|TRBJ1-3
CAISPGTGQGNTIYF
TGTGCCATCAGCCCCGGGACAGGGCAAGGAAACACCATATATTTT
>many|TRBV20-1|TRBD1|TRBJ1-1
CSTNRGNTEAFF
TGCAGCACTAACAGGGGGAACACTGAAGCTTTCTTT
>few|TRBV12-3/TRBV12-4|-|TRBJ2-5
CASSLLRTQETQYF
TGTGCCAGCAGTTTATTAAGGACCCAAGAGACCCAGTACTTC
>-|TRBV10-1|TRBD1|TRBJ2-1
CASSVDRTGDEQFF
TGCGCCAGCAGCGTGGACAGGACCGGGGATGAGCAGTTCTTC
>few|TRBV5-4|-|TRBJ1-2
CASRRDVGYTF
TGTGCCAGCAGAAGGGATGTTGGCTACACCTTC
>-|TRBV27|-|TRBJ1-6
CASSLSANSPLHF
TGTGCCAGCAGTTTATCGGCTAATTCACCCCTCCACTTT
>-|TRBV27|TRBD1|TRBJ1-4
CASGGQSPTNEKLFF
TGTGCCAGCGGGGGACAGTCGCCAACTAATGAAAAACTGTTTTTT
>many|TRBV6-2/TRBV6-3|-|TRBJ2-2
CASSLATPRSGELFF
TGTGCCAGCAGTTTAGCGACCCCCCGTTCCGGGGAGCTGTTTTTT
>-|TRBV7-3|TRBD2|TRBJ2-3
CASSYTSGGKDTQYF
TGTGCCAGCAGCTACACTAGCGGGGGGAAAGATACGCAGTATTTT
>few|TRBV4-1|-|TRBJ2-3
CASSHATRGARTDTQYF
TGCGCCAGCAGCCATGCTACACGGGGGGCGAGAACAGATACGCAGTATTTT
>-|TRBV27|-|TRBJ1-5
CASRALGGFFNQPQHF
TGTGCCAGCAGGGCGTTAGGGGGGTTCTTCAATCAGCCCCAGCATTTT
>few|TRBV7-9|-|TRBJ2-1
CASSLNQGLAESYNEQFF
TGTGCCAGCAGCTTAAATCAGGGTCTCGCCGAGTCCTACAATGAGCAGTTCTTC
>few|TRBV12-3/TRBV12-4|-|TRBJ2-1
CASSLTRSYNEQFF
TGTGCCAGCAGTCTGACTAGATCCTACAATGAGCAGTTCTTC
>many|TRBV6-5|TRBD1|TRBJ1-2
CAGTGVYGYTF
TGTGCCGGGACAGGGGTCTATGGCTACACCTTC
>few|TRBV6-5|-|TRBJ1-1
CASRDLTEAFF
TGTGCCAGCAGAGACCTAACTGAAGCTTTCTTT
>-|TRBV7-9|-|TRBJ2-1
CASSLVRSGPYNEQFF
TGTGCCAGCAGCTTAGTGCGAAGCGGCCCCTACAATGAGCAGTTCTTC
>few|TRBV29-1|TRBD2|TRBJ2-5
CSVGSGGKETQYF
TGCAGCGTTGGAAGCGGGGGGAAAGAGACCCAGTACTTC
>-|TRBV29-1|-|TRBJ1-1
CSVDRRNTEAFF
TGCAGCGTTGATAGAAGGAACACTGAAGCTTTCTTT
>-|TRBV29-1|-|TRBJ2-7
CSVGAPGRTYEQYF
TGCAGCGTTGGGGCGCCAGGGCGCACCTACGAGCAGTACTTC
>-|TRBV3-1|-|TRBJ2-1
CASSQGLTGSYNEQFF
TGTGCCAGCAGCCAAGGCTTGACTGGGTCCTACAATGAGCAGTTCTTC
>-|TRBV20-1|-|TRBJ2-5
CSGRLQETQYF
TGCAGTGGACGGCTCCAAGAGACCCAGTACTTC
>many|TRBV12-3/TRBV12-4|-|TRBJ1-6
CASSPDRSNSPLHF
TGTGCCAGCAGCCCCGACAGGAGTAACTCACCCCTCCACTTT
>-|TRBV3-1|TRBD1|TRBJ1-1
CASSQHRGTEAFF
TGTGCCAGCAGCCAGCACAGGGGCACTGAAGCTTTCTTT
>-|TRBV7-6|-|TRBJ2-5
CASSLSRSQETQYF
TGTGCCAGCAGCTTAAGTCGAAGCCAAGAGACCCAGTACTTC
>few|TRBV5-1|-|TRBJ1-6
CASSPIGQIEPRSSYNSPLHF
TGCGCCAGCAGCCCTATCGGGCAGATAGAGCCGAGGAGCTCCTATAATTCACCCCTCCACTTT
>few|TRBV6-5|-|TRBJ2-2
CASGLGGELFF
TGTGCCAGCGGCCTGGGCGGGGAGCTGTTTTTT
>few|TRBV7-6|TRBD1|TRBJ1-6
CASSLETGTGVSPLHF
TGTGCCAGCAGCTTAGAAACGGGGACAGGGGTTTCACCCCTCCACTTT
>-|TRBV7-3|-|TRBJ2-1
CASSYRFTVSYNEQFF
TGTGCCAGCAGCTACCGGTTTACGGTCTCCTACAATGAGCAGTTCTTC
>few|TRBV7-7|-|TRBJ2-5
CASSLATGSQETQYF
TGTGCTAGCAGCTTAGCGACGGGGTCCCAAGAGACCCAGTACTTC
>many|TRBV7-6|-|TRBJ2-2
CASSLVQGTGELFF
TGTGCCAGCAGCTTAGTTCAGGGGACCGGGGAGCTGTTTTTT
>few|TRBV29-1|-|TRBJ2-5
CSVERGGQETQYF
TGCAGCGTTGAAAGAGGGGGCCAAGAGACCCAGTACTTC
>-|TRBV5-1|-|TRBJ1-1
CASRTGEGTEAFF
TGCGCCAGCAGAACCGGTGAGGGGACTGAAGCTTTCTTT
>many|TRBV6-2/TRBV6-3|-|TRBJ2-3
CASSRPDTQYF
TGTGCCAGCAGTCGGCCAGATACGCAGTATTTT
>-|TRBV4-3|TRBD1|TRBJ2-2
CASSQGPGQGELFF
TGCGCCAGCAGCCAAGGCCCGGGACAGGGGGAGCTGTTTTTT
>many|TRBV6-2/TRBV6-3|-|TRBJ2-1
CASTRAYADYNEQFF
TGTGCCAGCACACGGGCTTACGCCGACTACAATGAGCAGTTCTTC